One sample yielded the 19 T cell receptor beta chains listed below, sequenced in a study of T-cell memory formation after mild COVID-19. TCRdb re-called the 5' RACE reads with MiXCR, one entry per CDR3 protein. The table includes 340,000 or so distinct CDR3 sequences, over 10% detected once. The specimen was PBMCs or a T cell subset sorted from them (not recorded which). The receptors were gathered from a man aged 18 to 30 who had mild COVID-19 (a few samples of this study predate the infection). Cell type and time point are not known.

The V and J genes are TRBV11-2 and TRBJ2-1; D call uncertain. CDR1 and CDR2 from the germline V gene are SGHAT and FQNNGV. Trimming took off 0 bases at V and 7 bases at J, with 10 bases between the two ends. The CDR3 sequence is 14 residues long. The CDR3 DNA follows: TGTGCCAGCAGCTTAGAACAGCCACCTAATGAGCAGTTCTTC. It specifies CASSLEQPPNEQFF.

The J gene is TRBJ1-1, the V gene TRBV6-5, with D uncertain. CDR3 length: 16 amino acids. Trimming left V 7 bases short and J 1 base short, with 19 bases between. Germline CDR1 is MNHEY and CDR2 is SVGAGI. Here the CDR3 DNA reads TGTGCCAGCACCAAGGGCCAGGTCTTCCCGAACACTGAAGCTTTCTTT. It is translated as CASTKGQVFPNTEAFF.

The V gene is TRBV7-2, the J gene TRBJ2-7; TRBD2 agrees at 10 bases. The germline V gene has CDR1 SGHTA and CDR2 FQGNSA. The CDR3 is 15 amino acids. V was clipped by 4 bases and J by 3 bases; unmatched bases: 6. The CDR3 region is CASSYTSGAGYEQYF. DNA of the CDR3: TGTGCCAGCAGCTACACTAGCGGGGCTGGCTACGAGCAGTACTTC.

This clonotype turned up a few times. V is TRBV2 and J is TRBJ1-2; D unclear. The ends were cut back, 7 bases at V and 7 bases at J, with 16 bases in the middle. Germline CDR1 and CDR2: SNHLY and FYNNEI. The CDR3 sequence is 13 residues long. This CDR3 reads CASTPGRLGGYTF. Written as DNA, the CDR3 is TGTGCCAGCACTCCCGGCAGGTTGGGTGGCTACACCTTC.

The chain has TRBV7-9 and TRBJ1-4, with 10 nucleotides matching TRBD1. V shed 5 bases and J 0 bases; nucleotides not matched to a gene: 6. The germline gives CDR1 SEHNR, CDR2 FQNEAQ (reference sequence). CDR3 length: 17 amino acids. CDR3 loop: CASSTWTGGATNEKLFF. The CDR3 nucleotides read TGTGCCAGCAGCACATGGACAGGGGGGGCAACTAATGAAAAACTGTTTTTT.

The sample holds a few counts of this clonotype. The J gene is TRBJ2-3, the V gene TRBV12-3 or TRBV12-4; no clear D. This CDR3 has 11 residues. V gave up 6 bases and J gave up 6 bases, with 7 bases separating them. CDR3 region: CASSSWDTQYF. The CDR3, as DNA: TGTGCCAGCAGCTCCTGGGATACGCAGTATTTT.

This clonotype has a handful of counts. The chain combines TRBV5-1 with TRBJ1-2; 7 bases fit TRBD1. Germline CDR1 and CDR2: SGHRS and YFSETQ. The ends lost 7 bases at V and 2 bases at J; junction bases unmatched: 8. The CDR3 is made up of 14 amino acids. The CDR3 loop is CASHDLTGNYGYTF. CDR3 DNA: TGCGCCAGCCACGACCTGACAGGGAACTATGGCTACACCTTC.

The gene calls are TRBV19 and TRBJ1-5; TRBD1 matches at 9 bases. Trimming took 6 bases from V and 4 from J; bases not matched to a gene: 10. Germline V CDR1 and CDR2: LNHDA, SQIVND (reference sequence). This CDR3 has 16 amino acids. Written as DNA, the CDR3 is TGTGCCAGTAGCGAACAGGGGGCGGTTTGGAATCAGCCCCAGCATTTT. Protein product: CASSEQGAVWNQPQHF.

This clonotype was picked up a small number of times. The rearrangement joins TRBV20-1 to TRBJ2-5; the D is unclear. The CDR3 totals 12 residues. V was pared by 3 bases and J by 5 bases, with 10 bases between. CDR1 is DFQATT, CDR2 SNEGSKA, per germline (reference sequence). The CDR3 nucleotides read TGCAGTGCTAGCGGCGAGGTGGAGACCCAGTACTTC. Its translation is CSASGEVETQYF.

The V call is TRBV4-1, the J call TRBJ1-6, with 9 nucleotides matching TRBD1. J was trimmed by 10 bases and V by 2 bases; bases with no gene match: 6. Germline V lookup: CDR1 MGHRA, CDR2 YSYEKL. This CDR3 spans 15 amino acids. CDR3 protein: CASSQLGQGISPLHF. DNA of the CDR3: TGCGCCAGCAGCCAACTCGGACAGGGGATATCACCCCTCCACTTT.

This clonotype has only a few counts. The chain recombines TRBV29-1 with TRBJ2-3; 9 nucleotides match TRBD2. With 6 bases clipped from V and 5 bases from J, the junction kept 9 bases outside the gene matches. The CDR3 covers 14 residues. Germline CDR1 reads SQVTM; CDR2 reads ANQGSEA. CDR3 loop: CSVRGLALIDTQYF. The CDR3, as DNA: TGCAGCGTCCGGGGACTAGCCCTAATAGATACGCAGTATTTT.

This clonotype was recorded a few times. The chain uses TRBV6-4 and TRBJ2-4, with TRBD2 as a possible D gene (6 bases). This CDR3 is 16 amino acids long. Germline values: CDR1 MRHNA, CDR2 SNTAGT. V was clipped by 5 bases and J by 6 bases, with 20 bases between them. The CDR3 loop reads CASSPGTRGTRNIQYF. CDR3 nucleotide sequence: TGTGCCAGCAGTCCCGGTACACGAGGGACTCGAAACATTCAGTACTTC.

This chain uses TRBV7-9 with TRBJ1-3; TRBD1 is a possible D gene (6 bases). V lost 2 bases to trimming and J lost 0 bases, with 11 bases between them. There are 16 residues in the CDR3. CDR1 is SEHNR and CDR2 is FQNEAQ in the germline V gene (reference sequence). The CDR3 bases are TGTGCCAGCAGCTTATCCGACAGGCGCTCTGGAAACACCATATATTTT. This gives the protein CASSLSDRRSGNTIYF. Full variable domain (rest looked up from reference TRBV7-9 and TRBJ1-3): DTGVSQNPRHKITKRGQNVTFRCDPISEHNRLYWYRQTLGQGPEFLTYFQNEAQLEKSRLLSDRFSAERPKGSFSTLEIQRTEQGDSAMYLCASSLSDRRSGNTIYFGEGSWLTVV.

The sample holds a few counts of this clonotype. V gene TRBV7-9 combines with J gene TRBJ2-5; the D call may be TRBD1 or TRBD2 (5 bases each). The CDR3 spans 13 residues. V lost 6 bases and J lost 5, with 13 bases in between. Germline-derived CDR1 and CDR2 are SEHNR and FQNEAQ (reference sequence). CDR3 sequence: CASSGGWRETQYF. The CDR3 nucleotides are TGTGCCAGCAGTGGGGGATGGCGGGAGACCCAGTACTTC.

This chain connects TRBV29-1 to TRBJ2-3; 7 bases align to TRBD1. The V segment lost 7 bases and the J segment 3 bases; nucleotides outside the gene matches: 10. CDR3 length: 14 amino acids. In germline, CDR1 is SQVTM, CDR2 ANQGSEA. The CDR3 nucleotides are TGCAGCGGGTACCGGGACAGAATGACAGATACGCAGTATTTT. Protein: CSGYRDRMTDTQYF.

The V gene is TRBV5-6, the J gene TRBJ1-2; tentative D call: TRBD1 (6 bases). Germline V gene data show CDR1 as SGHDT and CDR2 as YYEEEE. The CDR3 length is 14 residues. Trimming stripped 10 bases from V and 1 base from J, with 17 bases between. The CDR3 region is CAGNFGGYNYGYTF. CDR3 coding DNA: TGTGCCGGGAATTTCGGGGGCTATAACTATGGCTACACCTTC. Complete variable domain (other parts from reference TRBV5-6 and TRBJ1-2): DAGVTQSPTHLIKTRGQQVTLRCSPKSGHDTVSWYQQALGQGPQFIFQYYEEEERQRGNFPDRFSGHQFPNYSSELNVNALLLGDSALYLCAGNFGGYNYGYTFGSGTRLTVV.

This clonotype was recorded a few times. The V gene is TRBV7-2, the J gene TRBJ2-3; no clear D gene. Germline CDR1 reads SGHTA; CDR2 reads FQGNSA. Trimming pared 2 bases from V and 1 base from J, leaving 10 bases between. This CDR3 region has 15 residues. CDR3 in amino acids: CASSLPILRTDTQYF. CDR3 nucleotide sequence: TGTGCCAGCAGCTTACCGATATTGCGCACAGATACGCAGTATTTT.

The V call is TRBV29-1, the J call TRBJ2-2, with TRBD2 identical over 8 bases. Germline CDR1 and CDR2: SQVTM and ANQGSEA. Losses at the gene ends were 6 bases for V and 3 bases for J; bases not matched to a gene: 9. The CDR3 runs to 15 residues. The CDR3 DNA sequence: TGCAGCGTCTGGTCTGTCGGGGGGGACACCGGGGAGCTGTTTTTT. Protein sequence: CSVWSVGGDTGELFF.

The rearrangement links TRBV27 to TRBJ1-2; D not resolved. V lost 3 bases and J 0 bases, leaving 8 bases between the germline ends. The CDR3 spans 14 residues. CDR1 and CDR2 from the germline V gene are MNHEY and SMNVEV (reference sequence). The CDR3 is CASSFREANYGYTF. CDR3 in DNA: TGTGCCAGCAGTTTCCGGGAAGCTAACTATGGCTACACCTTC.